This T cell receptor (beta chain) was found in a study of shared clonotypes between healthy human individuals. Study observations and caveats: Naive subsets usually exceeded memory subsets in estimated richness. Rarefaction indicated that sorted-subset sequencing remained incomplete although depth was large.

Trimming cost V 5 bases and J 3 bases, with 20 bases left between them. CDR3 length: 16 residues. Per the germline V gene, CDR1 is GTSNPN and CDR2 is SVGIG (reference sequence). Naive CD45RA+ and memory CD45RA-negative subsets were split from CD4+ cells. This clone was counted between two and nine times. The antigen is not known. Original methodology: There were no quality scores in the junction-only immunoSEQ sequences, so filtering differed. Method: immunoSEQ multiplex PCR; TCRdb's copy keeps in-frame clones and lacks some. The V and J calls and the clone size are those of that table, but D and trimming were determined from the DNA. Of hundreds of thousands of clones listed, 72% are singletons.

The genes are TRBV30 and TRBJ2-1, with a possible D match to TRBD2 (5 bases). Sequencing was performed on memory CD4+ T cells sorted from blood. Described subset: CD45RA-negative fraction. This sequence originates from a woman in her twenties or thirties in good health. CDR3 bases: TGTGCCTGGGACCCTAAGGAAGAGCGGATCTACAATGAGCAGTTCTTC. Protein sequence: CAWDPKEERIYNEQFF.